The present T cell receptor (beta chain) was sequenced within a study of memory CD4+ T cells and cytomegalovirus serostatus. As to this clone: What it recognizes is unknown.

Trimming removed 4 bases from V and 7 bases from J, with 8 bases in between. The V gene's germline CDR1 is ENHRY and CDR2 SYGVKD. The CDR3 is 13 residues long. Whole-study findings and limits: Of 150 to 200 reported CMV TCRbeta sequences, some 67 were found in memory CD4+ repertoires.

The data were produced by immunoSEQ multiplex PCR, yet TCRdb's version contains in-frame clones alone and is incomplete. The sample lists about 61,000 clones, approximately 78% seen once, with about 1% in the top ten. The sort gate was single viable CD3+CD4+CD8-CD45RO+ cells for memory CD4+ T cells. The sequencing input was memory CD4+ T cells from blood. This receptor was taken from an adult in good health and CMV-seronegative. This chain joins TRBV10-3 and TRBJ1-6; D is unresolved. CDR3 sequence (DNA): TGTGCCATCAGTGTGGACGGCAATTCACCCCTCCACTTT. Protein sequence: CAISVDGNSPLHF.